This T cell receptor beta chain derives from a study of beta chain features in type 1 diabetes. Study-level points and caveats: Sampled from patients, naive, central memory and Treg TCRB repertoires appeared more similar than those sampled from healthy donors. More deletions and fewer insertions at VDJ junctions were seen in type 1 diabetes patients. PCR might favor shorter templates, but any such skew would affect patients and controls equally.

V shed 6 bases and J 5 bases; nucleotides not matched to a gene: 10. The CDR3 extends over 15 amino acids. In germline, CDR1 is MNHNS, CDR2 SASEGT. Concerning this clone: The antigen is unknown.

The isolated RNA, all of it, was reverse transcribed, so expressed TCRB transcripts were what got sequenced. Profiling relied on immunoSEQ multiplex PCR, and the TCRdb table lists in-frame clones only, not all of them. The table has roughly 610,000 clones, around 15% seen once. Sequencing was performed on naive CD4+ T cells from blood. The rearrangement uses TRBV6-1 and TRBJ2-5; 9 bases map to TRBD1. The clonotype comes from a young man in good health. CDR3 nucleotide sequence: TGTGCCAGCAGCCTAAGGGGACAGGGCCGGGAGACCCAGTACTTC. Amino acids: CASSLRGQGRETQYF.